The entry below gives a single T cell receptor beta chain sequence along with its context. Its cognate antigen is unknown. The sample belongs to a study of OX40 agonist ivuxolimab in advanced cancers. Study background: Patients with hepatocellular carcinoma, melanoma, renal cell or head and neck cancer made up the dose-escalation patients. It was permissible to have had prior anti-PD-1, anti-PD-L1 or anti-CTLA-4 therapy, and about 40% had some.

Produced via immunoSEQ multiplex PCR; TCRdb's table is partial and in-frame only. The data show tens of thousands of clones, 70% to 90% seen once. Points from the study as a whole: Expanded clones were, on average, more numerous in CD8+ T cells than in CD4+.

The receptor was isolated from an adult with an advanced solid tumor such as melanoma, head and neck, liver or kidney cancer. This specimen consisted of CD4+ or CD8+ T cells sorted from blood, obtained in a trial of the OX40 agonist ivuxolimab.

CDR3 nucleotide sequence: TGCGCCAGCGCGGGGGGCAATGAGCAGTTCTTC. Translated: CASAGGNEQFF. The rearrangement links TRBV5-1 to TRBJ2-1, with 8 bases matching TRBD2. The germline V gene encodes CDR1 SGHRS and CDR2 YFSETQ. V lost 7 bases and J lost 6; bases outside the gene matches: 0. CDR3 length: 11 amino acids.